The 2 T cell receptor beta chains presented below share a single source sample, sequenced in a study of blood T cell repertoires in COVID-19. This table comes from immunoSEQ multiplex PCR, and its TCRdb copy is limited to in-frame clones, with some not included. Here the sample spans approximately 230,000 clones, 87% being singletons. Sequenced sample: peripheral blood. The receptors were sampled from a young man with active or convalescent COVID-19.

The chain has TRBV6-2 or TRBV6-3 and TRBJ1-5, with TRBD1 matching over 10 bases. The CDR3 loop spans 19 amino acids. Germline CDR1 reads MNHEY; CDR2 reads SVGEGT. V was clipped by 2 bases and J by 2 bases; unmatched bases: 12. CDR3 DNA sequence: TGTGCCAGCAGTTACCCCCCCGGGACAGGGGTTCAAGGCAATCAGCCCCAGCATTTT. Protein product: CASSYPPGTGVQGNQPQHF.

The CDR3 DNA reads as TGTGCCAGCAGCTTAGGGACTAGCGGGAACTCCTACAATGAGCAGTTCTTC. Protein product: CASSLGTSGNSYNEQFF. This rearrangement joins TRBV13 to TRBJ2-1; 11 positions agree with TRBD2. CDR1 and CDR2 from the germline V gene are PRHDT and FYEKMQ (reference sequence). V gave up 0 bases and J gave up 0 bases; unmatched junction bases: 1. This CDR3 is 17 amino acids long.